This is a list of T cell receptor beta chains from one sample in a study of CD8 T cells in ankylosing spondylitis. TCRdb recomputed calls from the 5' RACE reads with MiXCR, one row per CDR3 protein. The table has some 800,000 distinct CDR3 sequences, 12% seen once. The sequenced sample consisted of blood, either unsorted or a sorted T cell fraction (not recorded which). All receptors derive from a male donor with ankylosing spondylitis. Both conserved end residues are part of each CDR3. D genes are given only for firm matches. Clone size, where shown, is once, few, many, or a class for clones that have expanded.

D gene: TRBD2
J gene: TRBJ2-7
V gene: TRBV6-1
clone size: many
CDR3 protein: CASSRGTGGEQYF
CDR3 DNA: TGTGCCAGCAGTCGCGGGACGGGAGGGGAGCAGTACTTC

D gene: NA
J gene: TRBJ2-7
V gene: TRBV25-1
clone size: few
CDR3 protein: CASSEWGKAYF
CDR3 DNA: TGTGCCAGCAGTGAATGGGGGAAGGCGTACTTC

D gene: NA
J gene: TRBJ2-5
V gene: TRBV11-2
clone size: NA
CDR3 protein: CASSSQLAWETQYF
CDR3 DNA: TGTGCCAGCAGCTCCCAATTGGCCTGGGAGACCCAGTACTTC

D gene: NA
J gene: TRBJ2-2
V gene: TRBV5-1
clone size: many
CDR3 protein: CASSLVSNTGELFF
CDR3 DNA: TGCGCCAGCAGCTTGGTTTCGAACACCGGGGAGCTGTTTTTT

D gene: NA
J gene: TRBJ1-3
V gene: TRBV4-3
clone size: NA
CDR3 protein: CASSQGGNFGNTIYF
CDR3 DNA: TGCGCCAGCAGCCAAGGGGGTAACTTCGGAAACACCATATATTTT

D gene: NA
J gene: TRBJ1-1
V gene: TRBV29-1
clone size: few
CDR3 protein: CSGGEGWNTEAFF
CDR3 DNA: TGCAGCGGAGGGGAGGGGTGGAACACTGAAGCTTTCTTT

D gene: NA
J gene: TRBJ2-3
V gene: TRBV28
clone size: few
CDR3 protein: CPTKAGTKHTDTQYF
CDR3 DNA: TGTCCAACAAAGGCGGGTACGAAACACACAGATACGCAGTATTTT

D gene: NA
J gene: TRBJ1-4
V gene: TRBV9
clone size: NA
CDR3 protein: CASSPHSGQNNEKLFF
CDR3 DNA: TGTGCCAGCAGCCCTCATAGCGGACAGAATAATGAAAAACTGTTTTTT

D gene: NA
J gene: TRBJ1-1
V gene: TRBV7-3
clone size: many
CDR3 protein: CASSFGRNTEAFF
CDR3 DNA: TGTGCCAGCAGTTTCGGGAGGAACACTGAAGCTTTCTTT

D gene: TRBD2
J gene: TRBJ2-1
V gene: TRBV4-3
clone size: NA
CDR3 protein: CASSQEYVAGGPGDEQFF
CDR3 DNA: TGCGCCAGCAGCCAAGAATACGTAGCGGGGGGGCCTGGGGATGAGCAGTTCTTC

D gene: NA
J gene: TRBJ1-3
V gene: TRBV29-1
clone size: many
CDR3 protein: CSAGTPKAGNTIYF
CDR3 DNA: TGCAGCGCCGGGACACCCAAGGCTGGAAACACCATATATTTT

D gene: TRBD2
J gene: TRBJ2-1
V gene: TRBV19
clone size: NA
CDR3 protein: CASTERGAYNEQFF
CDR3 DNA: TGTGCCAGTACGGAGCGGGGGGCTTACAATGAGCAGTTCTTC

D gene: NA
J gene: TRBJ2-1
V gene: TRBV29-1
clone size: few
CDR3 protein: CSGSAGPYNEQFF
CDR3 DNA: TGCAGCGGCAGTGCAGGCCCCTACAATGAGCAGTTCTTC

D gene: NA
J gene: TRBJ2-7
V gene: TRBV20-1
clone size: NA
CDR3 protein: CSARVDETGSFEQYF
CDR3 DNA: TGCAGTGCTAGAGTCGACGAAACCGGCTCCTTCGAGCAGTACTTC

D gene: NA
J gene: TRBJ1-1
V gene: TRBV7-2
clone size: NA
CDR3 protein: CASSLAAREHTEAFF
CDR3 DNA: TGTGCCAGCAGCTTAGCGGCCAGGGAGCACACTGAAGCTTTCTTT

D gene: TRBD2
J gene: TRBJ2-1
V gene: TRBV29-1
clone size: many
CDR3 protein: CSGLAGEQFF
CDR3 DNA: TGCAGCGGATTAGCGGGTGAGCAGTTCTTC

D gene: NA
J gene: TRBJ2-3
V gene: TRBV10-3
clone size: many
CDR3 protein: CAINEGPDTQYF
CDR3 DNA: TGTGCCATCAACGAGGGCCCAGATACGCAGTATTTT

D gene: NA
J gene: TRBJ2-1
V gene: TRBV20-1
clone size: NA
CDR3 protein: CSARDDTGGKAGGWDEQFF
CDR3 DNA: TGCAGTGCTAGAGATGACACAGGGGGGAAAGCGGGAGGTTGGGATGAGCAGTTCTTC

D gene: NA
J gene: TRBJ2-1
V gene: TRBV3-1
clone size: few
CDR3 protein: CASSLYVEQFF
CDR3 DNA: TGTGCCAGCAGCCTATATGTTGAGCAGTTCTTC

D gene: NA
J gene: TRBJ1-1
V gene: TRBV27
clone size: NA
CDR3 protein: CASSFRGLDGTEAFF
CDR3 DNA: TGTGCCAGCAGTTTTAGGGGGTTGGATGGCACTGAAGCTTTCTTT

D gene: NA
J gene: TRBJ2-7
V gene: TRBV6-1
clone size: many
CDR3 protein: CASSQAGSSYEQYF
CDR3 DNA: TGTGCCAGCAGTCAAGCGGGTAGCTCCTACGAGCAGTACTTC

D gene: NA
J gene: TRBJ2-1
V gene: TRBV6-2/TRBV6-3
clone size: NA
CDR3 protein: CASKGPLRAYNEQFF
CDR3 DNA: TGTGCCAGCAAGGGTCCCCTGAGAGCCTACAATGAGCAGTTCTTC

D gene: NA
J gene: TRBJ2-2
V gene: TRBV7-9
clone size: NA
CDR3 protein: CASSLRLENTGELFF
CDR3 DNA: TGTGCCAGCAGTCTCCGACTGGAGAACACCGGGGAGCTGTTTTTT

D gene: TRBD1
J gene: TRBJ1-1
V gene: TRBV7-6
clone size: few
CDR3 protein: CASSAAGGVGAFF
CDR3 DNA: TGTGCCAGCAGCGCTGCAGGGGGCGTGGGAGCTTTCTTT

D gene: TRBD2
J gene: TRBJ2-7
V gene: TRBV6-1
clone size: few
CDR3 protein: CASRAPSGRGYNEQYF
CDR3 DNA: TGTGCCAGCAGGGCCCCTAGCGGGAGAGGCTATAACGAGCAGTACTTC

D gene: NA
J gene: TRBJ1-4
V gene: TRBV10-3
clone size: few
CDR3 protein: CAIARTTNEKLFF
CDR3 DNA: TGTGCCATCGCGAGGACAACTAATGAAAAACTGTTTTTT

D gene: TRBD1
J gene: TRBJ2-7
V gene: TRBV3-1
clone size: NA
CDR3 protein: CASSQGGTGGEQYF
CDR3 DNA: TGTGCCAGCAGCCAAGGGGGTACAGGGGGCGAGCAGTACTTC

D gene: NA
J gene: TRBJ1-2
V gene: TRBV6-1
clone size: few
CDR3 protein: CASSVTEQTGYTF
CDR3 DNA: TGTGCCAGCAGTGTAACAGAGCAGACGGGCTACACCTTC

D gene: TRBD2
J gene: TRBJ2-1
V gene: TRBV20-1
clone size: few
CDR3 protein: CSAGVAGVQNEQFF
CDR3 DNA: TGCAGTGCTGGAGTAGCGGGAGTACAGAATGAGCAGTTCTTC

D gene: NA
J gene: TRBJ2-3
V gene: TRBV7-9
clone size: NA
CDR3 protein: CASSVSSGGVDTQYF
CDR3 DNA: TGTGCCAGCAGCGTATCTTCAGGCGGGGTAGATACGCAGTATTTT

D gene: NA
J gene: TRBJ2-7
V gene: TRBV3-1
clone size: many
CDR3 protein: CASSQATGSYEQYF
CDR3 DNA: TGTGCCAGCAGCCAAGCGACGGGCTCCTACGAGCAGTACTTC

D gene: TRBD2
J gene: TRBJ2-3
V gene: TRBV29-1
clone size: few
CDR3 protein: CSVEGTSRSTDTQYF
CDR3 DNA: TGCAGCGTTGAGGGGACTAGCAGGAGCACAGATACGCAGTATTTT

D gene: NA
J gene: TRBJ1-6
V gene: TRBV20-1
clone size: NA
CDR3 protein: CSAHVGGSSPLHF
CDR3 DNA: TGCAGTGCCCACGTCGGGGGGAGCTCACCCCTCCACTTT

D gene: NA
J gene: TRBJ2-5
V gene: TRBV2
clone size: NA
CDR3 protein: CASRRAPRETQYF
CDR3 DNA: TGTGCCAGTCGGAGGGCCCCAAGGGAGACCCAGTACTTC

D gene: TRBD1
J gene: TRBJ2-1
V gene: TRBV11-2
clone size: few
CDR3 protein: CASSFRTGVGREFGNEQFF
CDR3 DNA: TGTGCCAGCAGCTTCAGGACAGGGGTTGGGCGGGAGTTTGGCAATGAGCAGTTCTTC

D gene: NA
J gene: TRBJ2-7
V gene: TRBV7-2
clone size: NA
CDR3 protein: CASSFDRSTYEQYF
CDR3 DNA: TGTGCCAGCAGCTTCGACAGGAGTACCTACGAGCAGTACTTC

D gene: TRBD2
J gene: TRBJ2-5
V gene: TRBV20-1
clone size: many
CDR3 protein: CSPLGTGGGKETQYF
CDR3 DNA: TGCAGTCCCCTCGGGACCGGGGGGGGTAAGGAGACCCAGTACTTC

D gene: NA
J gene: TRBJ1-2
V gene: TRBV20-1
clone size: few
CDR3 protein: CSAHINYGYTF
CDR3 DNA: TGCAGTGCCCACATTAACTATGGCTACACCTTC

D gene: NA
J gene: TRBJ2-1
V gene: TRBV5-1
clone size: few
CDR3 protein: CASSFGSPPYNEQFF
CDR3 DNA: TGCGCCAGCAGCTTTGGGTCCCCCCCCTACAATGAGCAGTTCTTC

D gene: NA
J gene: TRBJ2-7
V gene: TRBV9
clone size: few
CDR3 protein: CASSVATGSTYEQYF
CDR3 DNA: TGTGCCAGCAGCGTAGCTACAGGGTCCACCTACGAGCAGTACTTC

D gene: NA
J gene: TRBJ1-3
V gene: TRBV6-1
clone size: NA
CDR3 protein: CASSTDTGNTIYF
CDR3 DNA: TGTGCCAGCAGTACAGACACTGGAAACACCATATATTTT

D gene: NA
J gene: TRBJ2-2
V gene: TRBV6-2/TRBV6-3
clone size: many
CDR3 protein: CASSFPQGKGDTGELFF
CDR3 DNA: TGTGCCAGCAGCTTCCCGCAGGGAAAGGGGGACACCGGGGAGCTGTTTTTT

D gene: TRBD1
J gene: TRBJ1-4
V gene: TRBV29-1
clone size: NA
CDR3 protein: CSVDEGANEKLFF
CDR3 DNA: TGCAGCGTTGATGAGGGGGCAAATGAAAAACTGTTTTTT

D gene: NA
J gene: TRBJ2-5
V gene: TRBV14
clone size: few
CDR3 protein: CASSQDYQQETQYF
CDR3 DNA: TGTGCCAGCAGCCAAGATTACCAGCAAGAGACCCAGTACTTC

D gene: TRBD1
J gene: TRBJ2-7
V gene: TRBV24-1
clone size: NA
CDR3 protein: CATSASGTASYEQYF
CDR3 DNA: TGTGCCACCAGTGCATCCGGGACAGCCTCTTACGAGCAGTACTTC